This record covers a single T cell receptor beta chain. These data originate in a study of blood T cell repertoires in COVID-19. Trimming shortened V by 2 bases and J by 4 bases, and 8 bases separated the two germline ends. This CDR3 is 14 amino acids long. Germline lookup yields CDR1 SGHTA and CDR2 FQGNSA. The table came from immunoSEQ multiplex PCR; TCRdb's copy has only in-frame clones and leaves some out. The profile shows some 370,000 clones, about 90% of them singletons. This chain uses TRBV7-2 with TRBJ2-2; D is unresolved. The specimen was peripheral blood. The receptor comes from a woman in her 30s with COVID-19, enrolled during active disease. CDR3: CASSLLQLTGELFF. Here the CDR3 DNA reads TGTGCCAGCAGCTTACTACAGCTCACCGGGGAGCTGTTTTTT.